A single sample gave rise to the 2 T cell receptor beta chains below, sequenced in a study of T cell responses to AZD1222 COVID-19 vaccine (dated by TCRdb to about 2021). Library method: the immunoSEQ multiplex PCR assay. In TCRdb, the immuneACCESS table is reduced to in-frame sequences with V and J assigned. These tables do not hold every clone; where another copy was compared, an unresolved V gene accounts for under half, and the others remain unexplained. The sample has some 280,000 clones on record, 94% of them singletons. The ten largest clonotypes hold around 0.58% of the sample. The time point label on this specimen signifies: about 28 days (+/-7) after the second vaccine dose. The sample consisted of peripheral blood, taken 28 days after the second AZD1222 dose. These receptors came from an adult who received the AZD1222 COVID-19 vaccine.

The V and J genes are TRBV2 and TRBJ1-6, with no clear D. Looked up from germline, CDR1 is SNHLY and CDR2 is FYNNEI. The germline V and J ends were trimmed by 7 bases and 6 bases, with 16 bases remaining between them. This CDR3 has 15 amino acids. CDR3 loop: CASILLGGSNSPLHF. The CDR3 DNA is TGTGCCAGCATCCTATTGGGAGGTTCTAATTCACCCCTCCACTTT.

CDR3 DNA: TGTGCCAGCAGCTTGGGTGTAAGGGCTAACACCGGGGAGCTGTTTTTT. Translating it yields CASSLGVRANTGELFF. V gene TRBV5-6 combines with J gene TRBJ2-2; D is unresolved. Trimming cost V 0 bases and J 2 bases, with 11 bases left between them. The CDR3 is 16 amino acids. CDR1 is SGHDT, CDR2 YYEEEE, per germline.